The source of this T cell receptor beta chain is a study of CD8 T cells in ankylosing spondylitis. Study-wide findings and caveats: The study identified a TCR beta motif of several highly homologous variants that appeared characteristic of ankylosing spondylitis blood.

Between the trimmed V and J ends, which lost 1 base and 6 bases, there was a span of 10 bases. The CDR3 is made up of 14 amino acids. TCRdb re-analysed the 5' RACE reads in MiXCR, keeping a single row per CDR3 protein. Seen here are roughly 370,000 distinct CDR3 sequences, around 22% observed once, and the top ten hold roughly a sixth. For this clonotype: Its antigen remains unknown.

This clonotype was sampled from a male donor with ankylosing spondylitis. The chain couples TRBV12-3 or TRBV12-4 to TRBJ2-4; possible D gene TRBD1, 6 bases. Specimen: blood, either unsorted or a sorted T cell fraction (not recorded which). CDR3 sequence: CASSLGGGPNIQYF. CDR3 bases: TGTGCCAGCAGTTTAGGAGGGGGACCAAACATTCAGTACTTC.